These T cell receptor beta chains were read from a single sample in a study of CD8 T cells in Susac syndrome. A single record per CDR3 protein comes from TCRdb applying MiXCR to the immunoSEQ multiplex PCR reads. This repertoire shows around 280,000 distinct CDR3 sequences, around 84% found once; its top ten account for approximately 0.12%. Sequenced input: CD8+ T cells from PBMCs. All receptors derive from a human donor with multiple sclerosis. Each CDR3 is given with its conserved first and last residue. A D gene is named only where the DNA matches it firmly. Clone size is not always given. Where it is, it says once, few, many or a class for expanded clones.

>TRBJ2-2|NA|TRBV6-5|NA
TGTGCCAGCAGTTACTCGGGGTGGGGGTCGGGCACCGGGGAGCTGTTTTTT
CASSYSGWGSGTGELFF
>TRBJ2-1|TRBD1|TRBV7-9|NA
TGTGCCAGCAGCCCGTCGACAGGGAACTCCTACAATGAGCAGTTCTTC
CASSPSTGNSYNEQFF
>TRBJ2-3|NA|TRBV2|NA
TGTGCCAGCGTCCTGCGGGGGCAGTATTTT
CASVLRGQYF
>TRBJ1-2|NA|TRBV7-9|NA
TGTGCCAGCAGCTTAGGGGCCAACACGGGTAGGAAAGGCTACACCTTC
CASSLGANTGRKGYTF
>TRBJ2-7|NA|TRBV4-1|NA
TGCGCCAGCAGCCAGGATGGTCCTAGCGTCACCTACGAGCAGTACTTC
CASSQDGPSVTYEQYF
>TRBJ2-2|TRBD2|TRBV5-6|NA
TGTGCCAGCAGTATCAGCGGGAAGTACACCGGGGAGCTGTTTTTT
CASSISGKYTGELFF
>TRBJ2-7|TRBD1|TRBV7-8|NA
TGTGCCAGCAGAACTCGACAGGGGACATCCTACGAGCAGTACTTC
CASRTRQGTSYEQYF
>TRBJ2-7|NA|TRBV27|many
TGTGCCAGCAGCTCCAGCTCCTACGAGCAGTACTTC
CASSSSSYEQYF
>TRBJ2-7|NA|TRBV5-5|NA
TGTGCCAGCAGCTTGGGGTCCCCGAGGTACTTC
CASSLGSPRYF
>TRBJ2-1|TRBD2|TRBV24-1|once
TGTGCCACCAGTGATTTGCGCCCTAGCGGGAGCTCCTACAATGAGCAGTTCTTC
CATSDLRPSGSSYNEQFF
>TRBJ1-1|NA|TRBV30|once
TGTGCCTGGAGTGCATTGGGCGGTACTGAAGCTTTCTTT
CAWSALGGTEAFF
>TRBJ1-4|NA|TRBV27|NA
TGTGCCAGCAGTTTAGGGATACTTGAAAAACTGTTTTTT
CASSLGILEKLFF
>TRBJ1-1|NA|TRBV27|NA
TGTGCCAGCAGGGAGACCTGGGGGACTGAAGCTTTCTTT
CASRETWGTEAFF
>TRBJ2-1|NA|TRBV2|NA
TGTGCCAGCACGGACATAGACAATGAGCAGTTCTTC
CASTDIDNEQFF
>TRBJ2-3|NA|TRBV6-5|NA
TGTGCCAGCAGTTCCAGTAGGTATCCCGGGACCACGAGGGGAGATACGCAGTATTTT
CASSSSRYPGTTRGDTQYF
>TRBJ1-3|NA|TRBV10-3|once
TGTGCCATCAGACGGACAGACTACTCTGGAAACACCATATATTTT
CAIRRTDYSGNTIYF
>TRBJ2-7|NA|TRBV6-5|few
TGTGCCAGCAGGAAAGGACAGCGGTCATACTACGAGCAGTACTTC
CASRKGQRSYYEQYF
>TRBJ2-7|NA|TRBV27|NA
TGTGCCAGCAGTTTTATGGGCGAGCAGTACTTC
CASSFMGEQYF
>TRBJ2-7|NA|TRBV2|NA
TGTGCCAGCAGTGAAGCAGGGCTCGAGCAGTACTTC
CASSEAGLEQYF
>TRBJ2-7|NA|TRBV3-1|once
TGTGCCAGCAGCCAAGATCCAGCTAGCGAGATTTTCTACGAGCAGTACTTC
CASSQDPASEIFYEQYF
>TRBJ2-1|TRBD1|TRBV7-9|once
TGTGCCAGCAGCTTTCGGACAGGGAATCACTCCTACAATGAGCAGTTCTTC
CASSFRTGNHSYNEQFF
>TRBJ2-7|NA|TRBV27|NA
TGTGCCAGCAGTTTATCGGAACAGGCGGCTTTCTCCGAGCAGTACTTC
CASSLSEQAAFSEQYF
>TRBJ1-1|NA|TRBV6-6|NA
TGTGCCAGCAGTTACGTGGGGGTTGCTTTCTTT
CASSYVGVAFF
>TRBJ1-2|TRBD1|TRBV12-3/TRBV12-4|NA
TGTGCCAGCAGCTCGACAGGGAGGAGTGGCTACACCTTC
CASSSTGRSGYTF
>TRBJ2-1|NA|TRBV21-1|NA
TGTGCCAGCAGCAACGAGCGACATAATGAGCAGTTCTTC
CASSNERHNEQFF
>TRBJ2-7|NA|TRBV5-4|NA
TGTGCCAGCAGCTTTGAGGGGCGTCCGAAAGCCTACGAGCAGTACTTC
CASSFEGRPKAYEQYF
>TRBJ2-3|NA|TRBV6-6|NA
TGTGCCAGCAGTCTCTGGGCGCAGGTTAGCACAGATACGCAGTATTTT
CASSLWAQVSTDTQYF
>TRBJ2-1|NA|TRBV4-2|NA
TGTGCCAGCAGCCAAGACCCAGCAGACAATGAGCAGTTCTTC
CASSQDPADNEQFF
>TRBJ2-2|NA|TRBV10-3|NA
TGTGCCATCAGTGAGTCTCGGGCGGGGTCCGGCACCGGGGAGCTGTTTTTT
CAISESRAGSGTGELFF